What follows are 21 T cell receptor beta chains derived from one specimen sequenced in a study of CD8 T cells in Susac syndrome. Random hexamers were used to reverse transcribe an amount of about 0.45 to 1 ug RNA. TCRdb fed the immunoSEQ multiplex PCR reads into MiXCR, producing one record per CDR3 protein. The sample carries 250,000 to 300,000 distinct CDR3 sequences, 65% to 90% recorded once. Sequencing input: CD8+ T cells from PBMCs. These receptor sequences come from a human donor with multiple sclerosis.

This chain links TRBV19 with TRBJ1-1; D gene ambiguous. CDR1 and CDR2 (germline): LNHDA, SQIVND (reference sequence). This CDR3 has 14 amino acids. The V end was cut by 5 bases, the J end by 0 bases, with 10 bases between. CDR3 in DNA: TGTGCCAGTAGTCCGACACTCATGAACACTGAAGCTTTCTTT. It encodes CASSPTLMNTEAFF.

The chain combines TRBV28 with TRBJ2-3; no reliable D call. The CDR3 has 13 residues. Germline CDR1 and CDR2: MDHEN and SYDVKM. Trimming took off 5 bases at V and 1 base at J, with 7 bases between the two ends. As DNA, the CDR3 is TGTGCCAGCAGTCTATTTCGCACAGATACGCAGTATTTT. Translated, it gives CASSLFRTDTQYF.

This sequence joins TRBV7-2 and TRBJ2-3, with D possibly being TRBD2 (5 bases). This CDR3 spans 16 amino acids. Trimming cost V 0 bases and J 6 bases, with 16 bases left between them. The germline gives CDR1 SGHTA, CDR2 FQGNSA. This CDR3 reads CASSLAGRIGDDTQYF. The CDR3 bases are TGTGCCAGCAGCTTAGCGGGTAGGATCGGGGATGATACGCAGTATTTT. The entire variable domain, with the rest obtained from reference TRBV7-2 and TRBJ2-3, is as follows: GAGVSQSPSNKVTEKGKDVELRCDPISGHTALYWYRQSLGQGLEFLIYFQGNSAPDKSGLPSDRFSAERTGGSVSTLTIQRTQQEDSAVYLCASSLAGRIGDDTQYFGPGTRLTVL.

This clonotype was seen a single time. The chain couples TRBV12-2 to TRBJ1-1; the table's TRBD1 call for D was not verified on the DNA. TRBV12-2 is a pseudogene locus. The CDR3 length is 14 residues. CDR3 sequence: CASPSRWGNTEAFF. CDR3 coding DNA: TGTGCAAGCCCCTCTCGATGGGGGAACACTGAAGCTTTCTTT.

The chain combines TRBV6-1 with TRBJ2-3, with D possibly TRBD1 on 5 matching bases. The V gene's germline CDR1 is MNHNS and CDR2 SASEGT. The CDR3 contains 16 residues. The V end was cut by 2 bases, the J end by 6 bases, with 18 bases between. CDR3 in amino acids: CASSEPPAGLGDTQYF. CDR3 coding DNA: TGTGCCAGCAGTGAACCTCCGGCAGGGCTGGGGGATACGCAGTATTTT.

J is TRBJ2-2 and V is TRBV4-3; D unclear. V gave up 0 bases and J gave up 6 bases, with 17 bases separating them. The CDR3 runs to 17 residues. Germline V gene data show CDR1 as LGHNA and CDR2 as YSLEER. CDR3: CASSQERRRSQPGELFF. CDR3 DNA sequence: TGCGCCAGCAGCCAAGAGAGGCGGCGGAGTCAACCCGGGGAGCTGTTTTTT.

V usage is TRBV25-1 and J usage is TRBJ2-5; 9 nucleotides align to TRBD2. After removal of 3 bases from V and 1 base from J, the junction contained 6 bases not matched to a gene. CDR1 and CDR2 (germline): MGHDK, SYGVNS. The CDR3 has 16 amino acids. CDR3 bases: TGTGCCAGCAGTGAGGTAGCGGGAGTAATCCAAGAGACCCAGTACTTC. Protein product: CASSEVAGVIQETQYF.

The rearrangement links TRBV4-3 to TRBJ1-2; D gene uncertain. CDR1 and CDR2 (germline): LGHNA, YSLEER. V gave up 1 base and J gave up 7 bases, with 16 bases separating them. This CDR3 has 15 amino acids. The CDR3 is CASSQGREMATGYTF. The CDR3 DNA reads as TGCGCCAGCAGCCAAGGGAGGGAAATGGCGACTGGCTACACCTTC.

V and J are TRBV5-6 and TRBJ2-3, with TRBD2 matching 9 bases. The V segment lost 4 bases and the J segment 9 bases; nucleotides outside the gene matches: 9. The germline CDR1 and CDR2 sequences are SGHDT and YYEEEE. The CDR3 runs 14 residues. The CDR3 DNA follows: TGTGCCAGCAGCCCGTGGACTAGCGCTCTCACGCAGTATTTT. Translating gives CASSPWTSALTQYF.

The V gene is TRBV6-1, the J gene TRBJ1-1; no firm D call. Germline V CDR1 and CDR2: MNHNS, SASEGT. Deletions cut 3 bases from V and 0 bases from J, with 14 bases between. This CDR3 region has 16 residues. CDR3 in DNA: TGTGCCAGCAGTGACGGGATCCGGGCGCTGAACACTGAAGCTTTCTTT. Protein: CASSDGIRALNTEAFF.

The chain employs TRBV6-4 and TRBJ1-1; 7 nucleotides line up with TRBD1. V gave up 3 bases and J gave up 7 bases; unmatched junction bases: 5. Germline V lookup: CDR1 MRHNA, CDR2 SNTAGT. This CDR3 contains 13 residues. The CDR3: CASSEEGASEAFF. CDR3 nucleotide sequence: TGTGCCAGCAGTGAGGAGGGGGCGAGTGAAGCTTTCTTT.

The chain employs TRBV12-3 or TRBV12-4 and TRBJ1-5, with D tentatively TRBD1 (6 bases). The CDR3 contains 15 residues. V was cut by 6 bases and J by 0 bases, with 12 bases left in between. CDR3 sequence reads: CASSPTGYSNQPQHF. Written as DNA, the CDR3 is TGTGCCAGCAGCCCCACAGGGTATAGCAATCAGCCCCAGCATTTT.

The chain carries TRBV11-2 and TRBJ2-1; D remains unclear. With 3 bases removed from V and 7 bases from J, the gap between germline ends came to 10 bases. The CDR3 runs 13 residues. CDR1 and CDR2 from the germline V gene are SGHAT and FQNNGV. The CDR3 is CASSFPGPNEQFF. As DNA, the CDR3 is TGTGCCAGCAGCTTCCCGGGTCCTAATGAGCAGTTCTTC.

This chain uses TRBV27 with TRBJ1-2; a weak D match, TRBD1 (5 bases). CDR1 is MNHEY, CDR2 SMNVEV, per germline (reference sequence). CDR3 length: 14 residues. V was trimmed by 4 bases and J by 4 bases, leaving 13 bases between them. The CDR3 region has the DNA TGTGCCAGCAGTTCGAGGGGACCGGCCTATGGCTACACCTTC. Translating gives CASSSRGPAYGYTF.

The DNA of the CDR3 is TGCAGCGTTGGGACTCCTGAAGCTTTCTTT. Translation: CSVGTPEAFF. This chain joins TRBV29-1 and TRBJ1-1, with no clear D. V lost 4 bases and J 6 bases, leaving 6 bases between the germline ends. CDR3 length equals 10 residues. The germline V gene encodes CDR1 SQVTM and CDR2 ANQGSEA.

This clonotype showed up just a few times. This chain connects TRBV19 to TRBJ2-3; D is unclear. Germline V gene data show CDR1 as LNHDA and CDR2 as SQIVND (reference sequence). This CDR3 comprises 11 residues. The germline V and J ends were trimmed by 2 bases and 6 bases, with 3 bases remaining between them. The CDR3 DNA follows: TGTGCCAGTAGTATACTGGATACGCAGTATTTT. Its protein is CASSILDTQYF.

The J gene is TRBJ2-7, the V gene TRBV27; D not resolved. This CDR3 has 15 amino acids. Germline lookup yields CDR1 MNHEY and CDR2 SMNVEV (reference sequence). The ends were cut back, 3 bases at V and 0 bases at J, with 12 bases in the middle. The chain's CDR3 is CASSFSRSPSYEQYF. Written as DNA, the CDR3 is TGTGCCAGCAGTTTCTCCCGGAGCCCCTCCTACGAGCAGTACTTC.

The chain is built from TRBV9 and TRBJ2-2; 7 bases line up with TRBD1. The length of the CDR3 is 16 residues. Per the germline V gene, CDR1 is SGDLS and CDR2 is YYNGEE. The V and J ends lost 6 bases and 7 bases, in that order; junction bases with no gene match: 15. The CDR3 DNA reads TGTGCCAGCACCCCCCGGGCAGGGGGTTTGGTCGGGGAGCTGTTTTTT. Translation: CASTPRAGGLVGELFF.

The rearrangement joins TRBV20-1 to TRBJ2-7; D is possibly TRBD2 (5 bases). CDR1 and CDR2 from the germline V gene are DFQATT and SNEGSKA (reference sequence). This CDR3 comprises 15 residues. CDR3 sequence: CSVRREITSSYEQYF. CDR3 DNA sequence: TGCAGCGTTCGCCGGGAAATAACCAGCTCCTACGAGCAGTACTTC.

The genes are TRBV20-1 and TRBJ1-5; D is ambiguous. The CDR3 contains 17 residues. Trimming removed 5 bases at V and 0 bases at J, with 20 bases between. Germline CDR1 reads DFQATT; CDR2 reads SNEGSKA (reference sequence). The CDR3 region is CSARPTHRYDSNQPQHF. The CDR3 bases are TGCAGTGCTCGGCCGACCCACAGATACGATAGCAATCAGCCCCAGCATTTT.

This chain connects TRBV29-1 to TRBJ2-3; no clear D. Trimming took 0 bases from V and 1 from J, leaving 17 bases between them. The CDR3 covers 17 residues. Germline CDR1 reads SQVTM; CDR2 reads ANQGSEA. The CDR3: CSVEEPPDTIRTDTQYF. Written as DNA, the CDR3 is TGCAGCGTTGAAGAGCCCCCAGATACAATACGCACAGATACGCAGTATTTT.